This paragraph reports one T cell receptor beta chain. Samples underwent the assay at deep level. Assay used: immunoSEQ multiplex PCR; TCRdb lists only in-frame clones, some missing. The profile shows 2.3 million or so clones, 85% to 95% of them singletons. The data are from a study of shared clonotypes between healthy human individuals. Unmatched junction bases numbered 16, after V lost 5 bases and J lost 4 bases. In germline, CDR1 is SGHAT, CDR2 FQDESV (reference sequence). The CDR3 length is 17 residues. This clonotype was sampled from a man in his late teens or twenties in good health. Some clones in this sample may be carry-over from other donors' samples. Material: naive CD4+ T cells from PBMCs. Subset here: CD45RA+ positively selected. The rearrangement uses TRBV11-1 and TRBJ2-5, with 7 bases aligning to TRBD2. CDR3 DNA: TGTGCCAGCAGCATAAACCCGGCTAGCGGAGCGGGAGAGACCCAGTACTTC. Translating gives CASSINPASGAGETQYF.